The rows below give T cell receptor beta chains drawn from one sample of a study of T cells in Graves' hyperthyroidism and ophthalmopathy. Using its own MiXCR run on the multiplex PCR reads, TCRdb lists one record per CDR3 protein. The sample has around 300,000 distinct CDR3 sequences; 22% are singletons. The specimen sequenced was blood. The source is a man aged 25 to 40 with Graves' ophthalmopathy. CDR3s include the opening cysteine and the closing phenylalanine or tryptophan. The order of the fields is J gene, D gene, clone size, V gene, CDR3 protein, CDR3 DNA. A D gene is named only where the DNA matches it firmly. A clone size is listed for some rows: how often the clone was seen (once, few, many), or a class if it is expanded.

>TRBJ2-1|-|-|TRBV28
CASRMGEVSYNEQFF
TGTGCCAGCAGAATGGGGGAGGTCTCCTACAATGAGCAGTTCTTC
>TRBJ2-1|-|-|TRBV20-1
CSANNFGSEQFF
TGCAGTGCTAACAATTTCGGGAGTGAGCAGTTCTTC
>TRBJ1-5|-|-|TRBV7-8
CASSLHDSNSNQPQHF
TGTGCCAGCAGCCTCCATGACTCTAATAGCAATCAGCCCCAGCATTTT
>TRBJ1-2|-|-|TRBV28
CASTLPRDHYFPKANYGYTF
TGTGCCAGCACCCTCCCGAGGGACCATTACTTTCCTAAAGCTAACTATGGCTACACCTTC
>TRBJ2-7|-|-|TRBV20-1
CSAKRSGNYEQYF
TGCAGTGCTAAACGGTCCGGGAATTACGAGCAGTACTTC
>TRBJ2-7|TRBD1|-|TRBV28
CASTRTGGSAYEQYF
TGTGCCAGCACCCGGACAGGGGGGAGCGCCTACGAGCAGTACTTC
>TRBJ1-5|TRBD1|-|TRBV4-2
CASSQDLQGNQPQHF
TGTGCCAGCAGCCAAGATCTACAGGGGAATCAGCCCCAGCATTTT
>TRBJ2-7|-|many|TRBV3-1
CASSPTGYSYEQYF
TGTGCCAGCAGCCCTACAGGGTACTCCTACGAGCAGTACTTC
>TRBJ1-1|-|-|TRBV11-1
CASSPPGQVNTEAFF
TGCGCCAGCAGCCCCCCCGGGCAGGTAAACACTGAAGCTTTCTTT
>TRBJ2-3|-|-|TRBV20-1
CSARWGRGDTQYF
TGCAGTGCTAGATGGGGGAGAGGGGATACGCAGTATTTT
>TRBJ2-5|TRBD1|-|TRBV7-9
CASSAGQGPGETQYF
TGTGCCAGCAGCGCAGGACAGGGACCAGGGGAGACCCAGTACTTC
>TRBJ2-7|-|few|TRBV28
CASSFRRVSYEQYF
TGTGCCAGCAGTTTTAGACGGGTGTCCTACGAGCAGTACTTC
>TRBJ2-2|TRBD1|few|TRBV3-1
CASSLRQGNTGELFF
TGTGCCAGCAGCCTACGACAGGGAAACACCGGGGAGCTGTTTTTT
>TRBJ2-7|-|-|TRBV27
CASSFRRGVDEQYF
TGTGCCAGCAGTTTCCGCAGGGGAGTCGACGAGCAGTACTTC
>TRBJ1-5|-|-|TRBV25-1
CASSELGDKYQHF
TGTGCCAGCAGTGAATTGGGGGACAAATATCAGCATTTT
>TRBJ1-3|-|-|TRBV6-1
CASSPTNTRGPGNTIYF
TGTGCCAGCAGTCCGACCAATACCCGAGGCCCTGGAAACACCATATATTTT
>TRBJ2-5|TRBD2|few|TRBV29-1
CSALTAGRETQYF
TGCAGCGCTCTGACAGCGGGGAGGGAGACCCAGTACTTC
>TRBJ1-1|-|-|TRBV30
CAWSVHDPGEAFF
TGTGCCTGGAGTGTACATGACCCAGGGGAAGCTTTCTTT
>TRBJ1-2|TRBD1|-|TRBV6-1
CASSEAPGTGYGYTF
TGTGCCAGCAGCGAAGCACCTGGGACAGGCTATGGCTACACCTTC
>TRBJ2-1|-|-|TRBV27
CASSSPRTTGYRRDEQFF
TGTGCCAGCAGTTCACCCCGGACTACCGGGTACCGACGGGATGAGCAGTTCTTC
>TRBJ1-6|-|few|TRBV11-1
CASSFGHSPLHF
TGTGCCAGCAGCTTCGGGCATTCACCCCTCCACTTT
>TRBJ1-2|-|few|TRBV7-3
CASSLTGRDGYTF
TGTGCCAGCAGCTTAACAGGGCGTGATGGCTACACCTTC
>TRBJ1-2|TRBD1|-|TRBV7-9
CASGGLEGAFSDGYTF
TGTGCCAGCGGAGGCTTGGAGGGGGCGTTTTCGGATGGCTACACCTTC
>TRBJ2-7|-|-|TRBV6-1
CASSVGTPYEQYF
TGTGCCAGCAGTGTCGGGACTCCTTACGAGCAGTACTTC
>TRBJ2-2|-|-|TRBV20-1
CSAREAGAPTGELFF
TGCAGTGCTAGAGAGGCAGGGGCCCCAACCGGGGAGCTGTTTTTT
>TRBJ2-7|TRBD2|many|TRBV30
CAWSSIRAGRDEQYF
TGTGCCTGGAGTTCCATCCGAGCGGGAAGAGACGAGCAGTACTTC
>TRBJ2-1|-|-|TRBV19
CANTLGPGRSNEQFF
TGTGCCAATACCCTGGGACCTGGGAGGTCCAATGAGCAGTTCTTC
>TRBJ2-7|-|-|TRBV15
CATSRAGQGSEQYF
TGTGCCACCAGCAGAGCTGGGCAGGGTAGCGAGCAGTACTTC
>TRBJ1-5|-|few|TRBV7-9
CASSYGQTNQPQHF
TGTGCCAGCAGCTACGGACAGACTAATCAGCCCCAGCATTTT
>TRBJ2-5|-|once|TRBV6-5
CASSYPRETQYF
TGTGCCAGCAGTTACCCGAGGGAGACCCAGTACTTC
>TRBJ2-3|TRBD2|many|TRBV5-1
CASIGLAGGTDTQYF
TGCGCCAGCATCGGACTAGCGGGCGGCACAGATACGCAGTATTTT
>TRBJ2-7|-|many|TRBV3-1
CASSPLASVYEQYF
TGTGCCAGCAGCCCTCTAGCCTCCGTATACGAGCAGTACTTC
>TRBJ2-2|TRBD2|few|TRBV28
CASSSRRGGSTGELFF
TGTGCCAGCAGTTCCCGGCGGGGGGGGTCCACCGGGGAGCTGTTTTTT
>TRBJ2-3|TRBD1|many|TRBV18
CASSTQGASDTQYF
TGTGCCAGCTCAACACAGGGGGCCTCAGATACGCAGTATTTT
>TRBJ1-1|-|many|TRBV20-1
CSAGLGGTEAFF
TGCAGTGCTGGCCTAGGGGGCACTGAAGCTTTCTTT
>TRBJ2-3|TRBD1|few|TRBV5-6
CASSSQGWATDTQYF
TGTGCCAGCAGCTCACAGGGGTGGGCCACAGATACGCAGTATTTT
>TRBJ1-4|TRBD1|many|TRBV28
CASSFLQTGRYEKLFF
TGTGCCAGCAGTTTCCTCCAGACAGGGAGGTATGAAAAACTGTTTTTT
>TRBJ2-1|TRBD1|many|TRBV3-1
CASSQDPGSGTGGNEQFF
TGTGCCAGCAGCCAAGATCCGGGGTCCGGGACAGGGGGCAATGAGCAGTTCTTC
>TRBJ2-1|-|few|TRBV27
CASRNSGSTYNEQFF
TGTGCCAGCAGAAATAGCGGATCTACCTACAATGAGCAGTTCTTC
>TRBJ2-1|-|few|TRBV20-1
CSAREWSTNEQFF
TGCAGTGCTAGAGAGTGGAGTACCAATGAGCAGTTCTTC
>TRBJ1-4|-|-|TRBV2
CASGQGRANEKLFF
TGTGCCAGCGGGCAGGGGAGGGCTAATGAAAAACTGTTTTTT
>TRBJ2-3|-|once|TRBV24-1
CATSDQRRDGTDTQYF
TGTGCCACCAGTGACCAAAGACGAGACGGCACAGATACGCAGTATTTT
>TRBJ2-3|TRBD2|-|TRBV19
CASSRLASTDTQYF
TGTGCCAGTAGTCGACTAGCCAGCACAGATACGCAGTATTTT
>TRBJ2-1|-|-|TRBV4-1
CASRHSFQGNNEQFF
TGCGCCAGCAGACACTCCTTCCAAGGGAACAATGAGCAGTTCTTC
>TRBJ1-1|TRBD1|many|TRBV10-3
CAICDREPNTEAFF
TGTGCCATCTGCGACAGGGAGCCGAACACTGAAGCTTTCTTT